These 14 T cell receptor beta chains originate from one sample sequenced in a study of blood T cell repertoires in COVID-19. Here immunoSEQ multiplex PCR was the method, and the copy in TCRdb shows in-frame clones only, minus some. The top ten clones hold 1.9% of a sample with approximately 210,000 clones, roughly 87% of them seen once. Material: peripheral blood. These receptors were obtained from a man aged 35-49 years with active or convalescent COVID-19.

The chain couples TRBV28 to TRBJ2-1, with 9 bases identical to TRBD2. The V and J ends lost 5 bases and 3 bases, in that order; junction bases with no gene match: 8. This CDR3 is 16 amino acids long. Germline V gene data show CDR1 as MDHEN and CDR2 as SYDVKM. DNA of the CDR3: TGTGCCAGCAGTCCGGGACTAGCCATATACTACAATGAGCAGTTCTTC. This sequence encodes CASSPGLAIYYNEQFF.

The CDR3: CASSMGQGNGYTF. The CDR3, as DNA: TGCGCCAGCAGCATGGGACAGGGAAATGGCTACACCTTC. The chain combines TRBV5-1 with TRBJ1-2, with 9 bases that match TRBD1. Germline CDR1 SGHRS, CDR2 YFSETQ. The CDR3 covers 13 residues. The J segment lost 6 bases and the V segment lost 4 bases, leaving 4 bases of the junction unmatched.

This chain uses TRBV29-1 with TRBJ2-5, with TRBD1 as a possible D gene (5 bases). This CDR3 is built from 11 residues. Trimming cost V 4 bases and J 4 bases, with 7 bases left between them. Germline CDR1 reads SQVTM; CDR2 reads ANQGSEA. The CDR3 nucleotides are TGCAGCGTTGTAAGGGGAGAGACCCAGTACTTC. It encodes CSVVRGETQYF.

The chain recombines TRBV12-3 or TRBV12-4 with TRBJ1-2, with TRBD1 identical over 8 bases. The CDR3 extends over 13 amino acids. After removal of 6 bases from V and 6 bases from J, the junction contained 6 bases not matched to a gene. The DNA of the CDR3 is TGTGCCAGCAGAGTCGACAGGGGTGATGGCTACACCTTC. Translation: CASRVDRGDGYTF.

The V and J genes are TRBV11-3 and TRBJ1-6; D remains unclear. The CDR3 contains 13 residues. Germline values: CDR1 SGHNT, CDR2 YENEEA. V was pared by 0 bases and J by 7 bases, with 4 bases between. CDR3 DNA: TGTGCCAGCAGCTTAGACAGGAATTCACCCCTCCACTTT. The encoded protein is CASSLDRNSPLHF.

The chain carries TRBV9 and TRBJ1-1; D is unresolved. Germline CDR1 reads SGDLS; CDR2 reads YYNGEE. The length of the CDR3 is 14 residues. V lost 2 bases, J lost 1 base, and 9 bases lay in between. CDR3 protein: CASSVSAANTEAFF. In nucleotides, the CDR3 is TGTGCCAGCAGCGTTTCGGCGGCGAACACTGAAGCTTTCTTT.

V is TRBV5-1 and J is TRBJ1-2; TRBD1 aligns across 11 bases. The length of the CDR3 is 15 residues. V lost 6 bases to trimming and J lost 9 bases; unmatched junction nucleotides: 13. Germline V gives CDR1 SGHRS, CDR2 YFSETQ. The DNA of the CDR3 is TGCGCCAGCAACCGGGACAGGGGGGTCAGTCAGAGCTACACCTTC. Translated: CASNRDRGVSQSYTF.

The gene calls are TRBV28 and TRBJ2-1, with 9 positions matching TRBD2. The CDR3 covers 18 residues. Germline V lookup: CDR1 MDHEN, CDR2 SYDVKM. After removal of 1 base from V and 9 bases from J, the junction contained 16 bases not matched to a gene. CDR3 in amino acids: CASSLFEQAGGVRGEQFF. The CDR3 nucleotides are TGTGCCAGCAGTTTATTCGAGCAAGCGGGGGGCGTCCGAGGTGAGCAGTTCTTC.

The CDR3 DNA reads as TGTGCCAGCAGTGAATTCGGGGGCTCCTACGAGCAGTACTTC. Translated, it gives CASSEFGGSYEQYF. The rearrangement joins TRBV25-1 to TRBJ2-7, with TRBD2 as a possible D gene (6 bases). This CDR3 is built from 14 residues. Between the trimmed V and J ends, which lost 1 base and 0 bases, there was a span of 7 bases. CDR1 and CDR2 from the germline V gene are MGHDK and SYGVNS.

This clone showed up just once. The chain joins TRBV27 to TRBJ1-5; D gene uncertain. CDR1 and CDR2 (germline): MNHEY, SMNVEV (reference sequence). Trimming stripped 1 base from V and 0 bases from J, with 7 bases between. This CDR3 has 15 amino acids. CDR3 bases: TGTGCCAGCAGTTTATGGAGCGATAGCAATCAGCCCCAGCATTTT. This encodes CASSLWSDSNQPQHF.

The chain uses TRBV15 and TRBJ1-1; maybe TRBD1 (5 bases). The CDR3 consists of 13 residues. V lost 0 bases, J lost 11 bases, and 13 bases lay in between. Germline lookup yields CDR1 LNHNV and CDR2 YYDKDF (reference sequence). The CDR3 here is CATSRDGGEVAFF. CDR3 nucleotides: TGTGCCACCAGCAGAGATGGGGGGGAAGTGGCTTTCTTT.

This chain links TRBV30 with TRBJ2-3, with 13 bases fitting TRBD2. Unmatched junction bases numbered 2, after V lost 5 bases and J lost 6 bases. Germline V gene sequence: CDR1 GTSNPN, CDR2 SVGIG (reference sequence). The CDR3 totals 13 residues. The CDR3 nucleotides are TGTGCCTGGGGACTAGCGGGAGCGGATACGCAGTATTTT. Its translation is CAWGLAGADTQYF.

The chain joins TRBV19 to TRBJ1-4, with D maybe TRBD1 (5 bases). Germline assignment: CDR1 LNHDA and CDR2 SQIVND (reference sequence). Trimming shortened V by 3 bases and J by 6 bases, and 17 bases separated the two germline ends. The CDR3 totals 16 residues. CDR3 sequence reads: CASSMPRGSWDEKLFF. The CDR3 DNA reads TGTGCCAGTAGTATGCCTCGGGGGTCCTGGGATGAAAAACTGTTTTTT.

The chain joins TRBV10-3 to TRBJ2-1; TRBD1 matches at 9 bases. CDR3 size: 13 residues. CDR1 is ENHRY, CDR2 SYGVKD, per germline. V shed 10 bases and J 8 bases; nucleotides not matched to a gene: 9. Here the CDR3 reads CATRTGAVDEQFF. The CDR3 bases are TGTGCCACCAGGACAGGGGCGGTGGATGAGCAGTTCTTC.